This T cell receptor beta chain comes out of a study of blood T cell repertoires in COVID-19. This CDR3 comprises 16 residues. The ends were cut back, 4 bases at V and 0 bases at J, with 14 bases in the middle. As originally analysed: The authors estimated nucleated cell counts from reference gene primer amplification. Measured with immunoSEQ multiplex PCR; TCRdb has only the in-frame clones, and not every one. Clonal size and the V and J genes are those of that table, whereas D and trimming came from the DNA. The data show 400,000 to 450,000 clones, 80% to 90% seen once. While infection was still active, Seattle patients were enrolled and then followed longitudinally.

The V gene is TRBV5-3, the J gene TRBJ2-1, with D perhaps matching TRBD2 (5 bases). TRBV5-3 is an ORF for which the function is uncertain. The sample comprised peripheral blood. The origin of this receptor is a man between 18 and 29 years old with COVID-19, enrolled during active disease. The CDR3 coding sequence is TGTGCCAGAAGCGCAAGATGGCGGGCCTCCTACAATGAGCAGTTCTTC. It is translated as CARSARWRASYNEQFF.